This T cell receptor beta chain appears in the sequencing data of a study of T cell responses to AZD1222 COVID-19 vaccine. Overall study context: Both about-4-week and about-12-week second-dose recipients were combined.

Study findings and constraints: Clonal diversity was possibly underestimated; the donors were predominantly white British and more often female. Seropositive AZD1222 recipients at baseline numbered only five or six. Every sample of the repertoires postdated the peak T cell response.

Germline values: CDR1 LGHNA, CDR2 YNFKEQ. The CDR3 spans 16 residues. V lost 4 bases and J 4 bases, leaving 16 bases between the germline ends. On this clone itself: Its antigen is not known.

Here immunoSEQ multiplex PCR was the method, and the copy in TCRdb shows in-frame clones only, minus some. The sample yields some 130,000 clones, around 84% seen once. The origin of this receptor is an adult in good health. V usage is TRBV4-2 and J usage is TRBJ1-4, with a weak D call TRBD1 (6 bases). The source was peripheral blood, collected on day 0 of AZD1222 vaccination. This chain's CDR3 is CASSPSLGDINEKLFF. In nucleotides, the CDR3 is TGTGCCAGCAGCCCGAGCCTTGGGGACATTAATGAAAAACTGTTTTTT.